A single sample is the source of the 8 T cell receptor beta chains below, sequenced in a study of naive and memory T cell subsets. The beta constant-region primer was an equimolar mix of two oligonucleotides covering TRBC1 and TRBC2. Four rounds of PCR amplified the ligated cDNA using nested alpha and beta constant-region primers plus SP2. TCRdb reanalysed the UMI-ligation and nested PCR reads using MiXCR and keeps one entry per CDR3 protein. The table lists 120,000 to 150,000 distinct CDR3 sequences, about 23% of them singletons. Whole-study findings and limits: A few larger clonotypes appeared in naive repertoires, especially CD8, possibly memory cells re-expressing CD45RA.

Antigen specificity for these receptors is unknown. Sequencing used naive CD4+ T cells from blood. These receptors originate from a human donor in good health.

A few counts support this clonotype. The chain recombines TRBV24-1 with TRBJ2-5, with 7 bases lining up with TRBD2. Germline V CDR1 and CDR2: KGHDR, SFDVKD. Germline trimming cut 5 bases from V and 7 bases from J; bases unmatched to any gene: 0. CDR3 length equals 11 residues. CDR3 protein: CATSGGGTQYF. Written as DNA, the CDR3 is TGTGCCACCAGTGGGGGGGGGACCCAGTACTTC.

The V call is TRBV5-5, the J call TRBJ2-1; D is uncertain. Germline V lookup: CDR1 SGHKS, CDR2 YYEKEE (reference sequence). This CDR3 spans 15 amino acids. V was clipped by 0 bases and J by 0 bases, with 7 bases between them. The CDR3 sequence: CASSLESYSYNEQFF. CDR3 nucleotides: TGTGCCAGCAGCTTGGAGAGCTACTCCTACAATGAGCAGTTCTTC.

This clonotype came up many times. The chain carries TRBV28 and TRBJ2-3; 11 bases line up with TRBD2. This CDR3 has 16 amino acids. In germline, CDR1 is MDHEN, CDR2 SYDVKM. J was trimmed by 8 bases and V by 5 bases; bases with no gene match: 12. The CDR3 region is CASSAGTSGLRGTQYF. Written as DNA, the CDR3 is TGTGCCAGCAGTGCCGGGACTAGCGGTCTAAGGGGTACGCAGTATTTT.

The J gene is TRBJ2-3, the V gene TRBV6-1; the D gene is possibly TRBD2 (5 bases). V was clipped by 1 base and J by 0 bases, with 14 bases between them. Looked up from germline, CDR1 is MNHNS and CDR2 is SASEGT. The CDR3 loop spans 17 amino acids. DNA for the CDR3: TGTGCCAGCAGTGAAGGGTACGGTGGGAGTAGCACAGATACGCAGTATTTT. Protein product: CASSEGYGGSSTDTQYF.

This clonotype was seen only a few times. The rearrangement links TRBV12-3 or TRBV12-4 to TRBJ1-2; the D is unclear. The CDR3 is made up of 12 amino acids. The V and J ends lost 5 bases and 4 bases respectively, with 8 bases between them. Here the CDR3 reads CASSADGYGYTF. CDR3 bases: TGTGCCAGCAGTGCGGATGGCTATGGCTACACCTTC.

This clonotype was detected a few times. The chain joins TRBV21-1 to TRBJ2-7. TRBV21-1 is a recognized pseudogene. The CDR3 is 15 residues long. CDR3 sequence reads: CASSKTDGISYEQYF. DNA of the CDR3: TGTGCCAGCAGCAAAACGGACGGGATCTCCTACGAGCAGTACTTC.

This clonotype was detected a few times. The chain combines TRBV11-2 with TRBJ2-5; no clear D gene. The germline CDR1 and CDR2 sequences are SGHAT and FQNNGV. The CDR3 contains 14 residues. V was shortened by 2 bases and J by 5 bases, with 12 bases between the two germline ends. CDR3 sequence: CASSLIRHAETQYF. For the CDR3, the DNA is TGTGCCAGCAGCTTAATCCGGCATGCGGAGACCCAGTACTTC.

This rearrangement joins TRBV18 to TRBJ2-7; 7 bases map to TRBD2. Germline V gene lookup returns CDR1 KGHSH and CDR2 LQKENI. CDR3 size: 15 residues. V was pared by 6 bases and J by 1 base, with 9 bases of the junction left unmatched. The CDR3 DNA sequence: TGTGCCAGCTCCAAAGAGGGAGCGGGGTCCTACGAGCAGTACTTC. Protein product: CASSKEGAGSYEQYF.